This T cell receptor beta chain stems from a study of shared clonotypes between healthy human individuals. Study conclusions and caveats: About 5% of naive CD4 clonotypes were shared across four donors.

In germline, CDR1 is SGHRS, CDR2 YFSETQ. V shed 4 bases and J shed 6 bases, with 17 bases lying between them. This CDR3 is built from 14 residues. Points on this clone: Antigen unknown.

The investigators split CD4+ cells into a CD45RA+ naive subset and a CD45RA-negative memory subset. The repertoire was sequenced with immunoSEQ multiplex PCR; TCRdb's copy has only in-frame clones and lacks some. The sample has 2 million to 2.5 million clones, about nine tenths seen once; the top ten hold 0.3% to 0.45%. V gene TRBV5-1 combines with J gene TRBJ2-7; D may match TRBD1 or TRBD2 (5 bases each). This sequence originates from a man aged 18 to 30 in good health. Some clones in this sample may be carry-over from other donors' samples. Sequencing used naive CD4+ T cells from PBMCs. The subset denotes: CD45RA+ positively selected. CDR3 in DNA: TGCGCCAGCAGCCCGGGGCCTGGGGAGTCCGAGCAGTACTTC. The encoded protein is CASSPGPGESEQYF.